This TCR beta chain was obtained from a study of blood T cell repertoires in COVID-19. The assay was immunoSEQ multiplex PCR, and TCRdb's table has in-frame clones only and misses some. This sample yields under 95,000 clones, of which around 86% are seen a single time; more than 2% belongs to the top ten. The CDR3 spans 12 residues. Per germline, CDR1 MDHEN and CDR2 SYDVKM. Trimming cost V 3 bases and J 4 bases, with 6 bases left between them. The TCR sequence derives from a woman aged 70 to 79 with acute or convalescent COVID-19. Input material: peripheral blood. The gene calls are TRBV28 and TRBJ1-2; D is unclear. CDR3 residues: CASSFYGYGYTF. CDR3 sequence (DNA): TGTGCCAGCAGTTTTTACGGCTATGGCTACACCTTC.